This T cell receptor beta chain originates from a study of OX40 agonist ivuxolimab in advanced cancers. Study as a whole: One patient with hepatocellular carcinoma and two with cutaneous melanoma, three in all, had partial responses.

Sequencing was performed with immunoSEQ multiplex PCR; in TCRdb, only in-frame clones are kept and a portion is missing. The table records tens of thousands of clones, around 75% of them present only once. This clone was picked up a small number of times. This material consisted of CD4+ or CD8+ T cells sorted from blood, taken in a trial of the OX40 agonist ivuxolimab. This receptor was identified in an adult with an advanced solid tumor such as melanoma, head and neck, liver or kidney cancer.

CDR3 sequence (DNA): TGTGCCAGCAGTTACTCATACGGCTACACCTTC. Encoded protein: CASSYSYGYTF. The chain is built from TRBV6-5 and TRBJ1-2, with no clear D. V was cut by 0 bases and J by 8 bases, with 4 bases left in between. This CDR3 spans 11 amino acids. Germline assignment: CDR1 MNHEY and CDR2 SVGAGI.